The 26 T cell receptor beta chains reported below all come from one sample, sequenced in a study of blood T cells in healthy people across ages. With a J-beta primer mix and a sample-barcoded 5' primer, a second PCR ran 7 to 11 cycles. TCRdb called the 5' RACE reads again in MiXCR, with one record for every CDR3 protein. The sample lists around 850,000 distinct CDR3 sequences; about 36% were seen once. The sequenced sample consisted of blood. The receptors stem from a young man in good health.

The chain links TRBV7-2 to TRBJ2-1; no firm D call. V lost 5 bases and J lost 2, with 16 bases in between. The CDR3 runs to 16 residues. Germline V gene sequence: CDR1 SGHTA, CDR2 FQGNSA. The CDR3 sequence is CASSRSGQSPYNEQFF. The CDR3 DNA reads as TGTGCCAGCAGCCGGAGTGGGCAGTCACCCTACAATGAGCAGTTCTTC.

This clonotype was found a few times. This sequence joins TRBV27 and TRBJ2-2, with D tentatively TRBD1 or TRBD2 (5 bases each). The CDR3 runs to 16 residues. The V gene lost 5 bases and the J gene lost 0 bases, with 13 bases spanning the gap. The germline V gene encodes CDR1 MNHEY and CDR2 SMNVEV (reference sequence). The CDR3: CASSQSGTANTGELFF. The CDR3 DNA is TGTGCCAGCAGTCAATCTGGGACCGCGAACACCGGGGAGCTGTTTTTT.

Only a few counts were recorded for this clonotype. The V gene is TRBV3-1, the J gene TRBJ2-3; D unresolved. The CDR3 is made up of 13 amino acids. Trimming took 0 bases from V and 6 from J, leaving 7 bases between them. CDR1 and CDR2 (germline): LGHDT, YNNKEL (reference sequence). CDR3 in DNA: TGTGCCAGCAGCCAAGATGCGGAGGATACGCAGTATTTT. Residues: CASSQDAEDTQYF.

The chain joins TRBV5-1 to TRBJ1-2; D is perhaps TRBD1 (6 bases). Trimming removed 0 bases at V and 5 bases at J, with 8 bases between. The CDR3 is made up of 13 amino acids. Germline V gives CDR1 SGHRS, CDR2 YFSETQ. Here the CDR3 reads CASSLDREYGYTF. For the CDR3, the DNA is TGCGCCAGCAGCTTGGACAGGGAGTATGGCTACACCTTC. The variable domain in full, with the rest retrieved from reference TRBV5-1 and TRBJ1-2, is KAGVTQTPRYLIKTRGQQVTLSCSPISGHRSVSWYQQTPGQGLQFLFEYFSETQRNKGNFPGRFSGRQFSNSRSEMNVSTLELGDSALYLCASSLDREYGYTFGSGTRLTVV.

The chain uses TRBV2 and TRBJ1-1; 7 bases are a match to TRBD1. The germline gives CDR1 SNHLY, CDR2 FYNNEI. V lost 4 bases, J lost 10 bases, and 6 bases stayed unmatched. CDR3 length: 12 amino acids. In nucleotides, the CDR3 is TGTGCCAGCAGTGGGCAGGGGGGCGGAGCTTTCTTT. Translation gives CASSGQGGGAFF.

This clonotype appeared once. A read error may account for a junction end that differs from germline. CDR3 DNA: TGTGCCAGCAGTTCCCCAGACATACAAGAGACCCCGTACTTC. Amino acid sequence: CASSSPDIQETPYF. The rearrangement uses TRBV28 and TRBJ2-5; D uncertain. Germline V gene data show CDR1 as MDHEN and CDR2 as SYDVKM. CDR3 length: 14 residues.

This clonotype was detected only a few times. The gene calls are TRBV6-2 or TRBV6-3 and TRBJ2-1; the D gene is possibly TRBD2 (6 bases). V dropped 8 bases and J dropped 4 bases, with 21 bases sitting between them. This CDR3 is 16 amino acids long. Germline-derived CDR1 and CDR2 are MNHEY and SVGEGT. CDR3 in DNA: TGTGCCAGCGGCCCCAGAGGGCGGGGCACATACAATGAGCAGTTCTTC. Its translation: CASGPRGRGTYNEQFF.

The chain links TRBV5-6 to TRBJ1-2, with D perhaps matching TRBD1 (6 bases). The V and J ends lost 4 bases and 2 bases respectively, with 15 bases between them. Germline CDR1 and CDR2: SGHDT and YYEEEE. The CDR3 extends over 15 amino acids. The CDR3 spells CASSGGAGWNYGYTF. The CDR3, as DNA: TGTGCCAGCAGCGGGGGGGCAGGATGGAACTATGGCTACACCTTC.

This chain links TRBV5-4 with TRBJ2-7, with 9 bases identical to TRBD1. Germline V gene data show CDR1 as SGHNT and CDR2 as YYREEE (reference sequence). V dropped 0 bases and J dropped 7; count of bases not matched to a gene: 11. The CDR3 has 16 amino acids. This CDR3 reads CASSLAGTGKVGEQYF. Here the CDR3 DNA reads TGTGCCAGCAGCTTGGCCGGGACAGGGAAAGTAGGTGAGCAGTACTTC. Full variable domain (remainder filled in from reference TRBV5-4 and TRBJ2-7): ETGVTQSPTHLIKTRGQQVTLRCSSQSGHNTVSWYQQALGQGPQFIFQYYREEENGRGNFPPRFSGLQFPNYSSELNVNALELDDSALYLCASSLAGTGKVGEQYFGPGTRLTVT.

This clonotype was seen many times. V and J are TRBV10-3 and TRBJ2-1, with 8 bases matching TRBD2. The CDR3 sequence is 11 residues long. The V gene's germline CDR1 is ENHRY and CDR2 SYGVKD. The V segment lost 5 bases and the J segment 15 bases; nucleotides outside the gene matches: 6. DNA of the CDR3: TGTGCCATCAGTAATAGCGGGGATACGTTCTTC. This gives the protein CAISNSGDTFF.

This clonotype was detected ten times or more. The chain has TRBV12-3 or TRBV12-4 and TRBJ2-5; TRBD1 matches 10 bases. This CDR3 contains 15 residues. J gave up 1 base and V 4 bases, and 3 bases lay outside the gene matches. The CDR3 DNA reads as TGTGCCAGCAGTTCGAGGGACAGGGGCCAAGAGACCCAGTACTTC. The encoded protein is CASSSRDRGQETQYF.

The gene calls are TRBV20-1 and TRBJ2-1, with D possibly TRBD1 on 5 matching bases. Trimming removed 6 bases from V and 0 bases from J, with 15 bases in between. The CDR3 extends over 15 amino acids. Germline V gene lookup returns CDR1 DFQATT and CDR2 SNEGSKA (reference sequence). The CDR3 region is CSAPRQYSSYNEQFF. The CDR3, as DNA: TGCAGTGCACCAAGACAGTACAGCTCCTACAATGAGCAGTTCTTC.

This chain links TRBV27 with TRBJ2-1, with D possibly TRBD2 on 6 matching bases. V shed 8 bases and J shed 16 bases, with 21 bases lying between them. The germline CDR1 and CDR2 sequences are MNHEY and SMNVEV (reference sequence). The CDR3 is 12 amino acids. The CDR3 sequence is CASGGLTSHHFF. The CDR3, as DNA: TGTGCCAGCGGGGGATTGACTAGTCATCATTTCTTC.

This clonotype has at least ten counts. The V and J genes are TRBV20-1 and TRBJ1-2; TRBD1 matches 9 bases. The CDR3 contains 13 residues. Germline V gives CDR1 DFQATT, CDR2 SNEGSKA (reference sequence). For the CDR3, the DNA is TGCATCCCCAGGCCGGGACAGGGCCATGGCTACACCTTC. Its protein product is CIPRPGQGHGYTF.

This clonotype was picked up many times. This rearrangement joins TRBV7-2 to TRBJ2-6; TRBD2 might be the D (5 bases). Trimming stripped 2 bases from V and 0 bases from J, with 8 bases between. This CDR3 spans 16 amino acids. From germline, CDR1 is SGHTA and CDR2 FQGNSA. CDR3 amino acids: CASSLPRGSGANVLTF. In nucleotides, the CDR3 is TGTGCCAGCAGCTTACCACGGGGCTCTGGGGCCAACGTCCTGACTTTC.

With regard to this clonotype: One end of the junction fails to match germline, which may point to a read error. The chain employs TRBV12-3 or TRBV12-4 and TRBJ2-3, with 9 bases matching TRBD2. CDR3 length: 15 amino acids. The CDR3 DNA reads as TGTGCCAGCAGCTTAGCGGGGGCCCCCACTTATACGCAGTATTTT. Protein product: CASSLAGAPTYTQYF.

The CDR3 nucleotides are TGTGCCATCAGTGCCTTGAACACTGAAGCTTTCTTT. This gives the protein CAISALNTEAFF. The chain joins TRBV10-3 to TRBJ1-1; D is undetermined. Germline CDR1 reads ENHRY; CDR2 reads SYGVKD. V was trimmed by 4 bases and J by 0 bases, leaving 3 bases between them. The CDR3 spans 12 residues.

A few counts support this clonotype. The rearrangement uses TRBV15 and TRBJ1-5; weak D call: TRBD1 (6 bases). Per the germline V gene, CDR1 is LNHNV and CDR2 is YYDKDF (reference sequence). V lost 3 bases and J lost 4, with 10 bases in between. This CDR3 has 14 amino acids. As DNA, the CDR3 is TGTGCCACCAGCAGTCAGGGGATGAATCAGCCCCAGCATTTT. Amino acids: CATSSQGMNQPQHF.

V is TRBV2 and J is TRBJ2-7, with D possibly called TRBD1 or TRBD2 (5 bases each). This CDR3 has 14 residues. V lost 6 bases to trimming and J lost 7 bases, with 19 bases between them. Germline V gives CDR1 SNHLY, CDR2 FYNNEI. CDR3 loop: CASSRDAVYNEQYF. The CDR3 region has the DNA TGTGCCAGCAGCCGGGACGCCGTCTACAATGAGCAGTACTTC.

This rearrangement joins TRBV6-2 or TRBV6-3 to TRBJ2-5; TRBD1 matches 7 bases. The CDR3 consists of 15 residues. CDR1 is MNHEY, CDR2 SVGEGT, per germline. Germline trimming cut 5 bases from V and 4 bases from J; bases unmatched to any gene: 10. The CDR3: CASSARQGSRETQYF. In nucleotides, the CDR3 is TGTGCCAGCAGTGCCCGACAGGGCTCGCGAGAGACCCAGTACTTC.

The gene calls are TRBV7-3 and TRBJ2-7, with D unresolved. Judging by the DNA end, TRBJ2-5 fits better; the J call may be wrong. Germline assignment: CDR1 SGHTA and CDR2 FQGTGA. This CDR3 spans 12 amino acids. The CDR3 protein is CASSPDAETQYF. The CDR3 coding sequence is TGTGCCAGCAGCCCGGACGCGGAGACCCAGTACTTC.

This rearrangement joins TRBV12-5 to TRBJ2-1; a weak D match, TRBD1 (6 bases). Germline CDR1 is LGHNT and CDR2 is FRNRAP. V lost 6 bases and J lost 2, with 8 bases in between. There are 13 residues in the CDR3. This CDR3 reads CASGAGAYNEQFF. In DNA form, the CDR3 reads TGTGCTAGTGGCGCAGGGGCCTACAATGAGCAGTTCTTC.

As concerns this clonotype: A read error may explain this, as a much larger clone is one base away. The chain has TRBV12-3 or TRBV12-4 and TRBJ2-3; D is perhaps TRBD2 (7 bases). Deletions cut 3 bases from V and 4 bases from J, with 14 bases between. The CDR3 totals 15 residues. Here the CDR3 reads CASSFGGGRADTQYF. CDR3 nucleotides: TGTGCCAGCAGTTTTGGGGGGGGGCGCGCAGATACGCAGTATTTT.

The rearrangement uses TRBV4-3 and TRBJ2-1, with a tentative D call TRBD1 (6 bases). CDR1 and CDR2 from the germline V gene are LGHNA and YSLEER. With 0 bases removed from V and 2 bases from J, the gap between germline ends came to 14 bases. This CDR3 has 17 residues. The CDR3 is CASSQDVQGTAYNEQFF. In DNA, the CDR3 is TGCGCCAGCAGCCAAGATGTACAGGGTACCGCCTACAATGAGCAGTTCTTC.

This clonotype was counted many times. As DNA, the CDR3 is TGTGCCAGCAGTCTCGGGACAGGGCGAGAGACCCAGTACTTC. Translation: CASSLGTGRETQYF. The rearrangement uses TRBV6-5 and TRBJ2-5; 9 positions agree with TRBD1. Germline-derived CDR1 and CDR2 are MNHEY and SVGAGI. The CDR3 consists of 14 residues. Trimming removed 5 bases from V and 4 bases from J; junction bases left unmatched: 5.

The gene calls are TRBV11-3 and TRBJ2-3; 14 nucleotides align to TRBD2. The J segment lost 5 bases and the V segment lost 5 bases, leaving 9 bases of the junction unmatched. The CDR3 covers 17 residues. CDR1 is SGHNT, CDR2 YENEEA, per germline. In DNA, the CDR3 is TGTGCCAGCAGCCAACGGACTAGCGGGGGGAGAGGAGATACGCAGTATTTT. It encodes CASSQRTSGGRGDTQYF.